The next 26 T cell receptor beta chains were all read from a single sample in a study of cytomegalovirus exposure and HLA in healthy donors. PCR employed 60 Vbeta and 13 Jbeta primers. Sequencing used immunoSEQ multiplex PCR; TCRdb keeps in-frame clones, though not all of them. The repertoire holds about 69,000 clones, with roughly 65% as singletons. Sequenced: PBMCs. Every receptor here comes from a male donor in good health and CMV-seropositive.

The chain employs TRBV5-4 and TRBJ2-1, with 8 bases matching TRBD1. The CDR3 sequence is 16 residues long. Germline CDR1 and CDR2: SGHNT and YYREEE (reference sequence). The V and J ends lost 3 bases and 6 bases, in that order; junction bases with no gene match: 11. CDR3 protein: CASSSAKDRDSNEQFF. DNA for the CDR3: TGTGCCAGCAGCTCGGCCAAGGACAGGGACTCCAATGAGCAGTTCTTC. Full variable domain (outside the CDR3, taken from reference TRBV5-4 and TRBJ2-1): ETGVTQSPTHLIKTRGQQVTLRCSSQSGHNTVSWYQQALGQGPQFIFQYYREEENGRGNFPPRFSGLQFPNYSSELNVNALELDDSALYLCASSSAKDRDSNEQFFGPGTRLTVL.

This clone is a singleton in its sample. The V call is TRBV6-5, the J call TRBJ1-1, with D tentatively TRBD1 (6 bases). Germline CDR1 reads MNHEY; CDR2 reads SVGAGI. The V gene lost 6 bases and the J gene lost 10 bases, with 21 bases spanning the gap. This CDR3 has 14 residues. CDR3 sequence: CASRRIGQLSGAFF. CDR3 nucleotide sequence: TGTGCCAGCAGACGGATAGGACAGTTGAGTGGAGCTTTCTTT.

The rearrangement links TRBV21-1 to TRBJ1-5; TRBD1, the table's D call, lacks a check against the DNA. TRBV21-1 is recorded as a pseudogene. The CDR3 runs to 19 residues. CDR3 loop: CASSKEYVSRTGSNQPQHF. As DNA, the CDR3 is TGTGCCAGCAGCAAAGAATATGTGAGCCGGACAGGGAGCAATCAGCCCCAGCATTTT.

This clone was detected once. V is TRBV14 and J is TRBJ1-3; weak D call: TRBD1 (6 bases). The CDR3 contains 16 residues. V lost 0 bases and J 0 bases, leaving 9 bases between the germline ends. Germline-derived CDR1 and CDR2 are SGHDN and FVKESK. The CDR3 region has the DNA TGTGCCAGCAGCCAAGACCAGGGGTTCTCTGGAAACACCATATATTTT. Encoded protein: CASSQDQGFSGNTIYF.

CDR3 in amino acids: CASSAYSGNTIYF. For the CDR3, the DNA is TGTGCCAGCAGTGCTTACTCTGGAAACACCATATATTTT. The chain carries TRBV6-1 and TRBJ1-3; D unresolved. The V end lost 4 bases, the J end lost 0 bases, and 4 bases lay between the germline ends. CDR3 length: 13 amino acids. In germline, CDR1 is MNHNS, CDR2 SASEGT.

With regard to this clone: This sample also contains other DNA sequences that code for the same CDR3. The gene calls are TRBV19 and TRBJ2-7; 7 bases map to TRBD2. The CDR3 totals 12 residues. The germline V gene has CDR1 LNHDA and CDR2 SQIVND (reference sequence). V shed 3 bases, J shed 6 bases, and the junction held 2 bases outside the gene matches. The CDR3 nucleotides are TGTGCCAGTAGTATTCGCGGGGGCGAGCAGTACTTC. Translation gives CASSIRGGEQYF.

The rearrangement uses TRBV10-3 and TRBJ2-7; TRBD2 is a possible D gene (6 bases). Germline V CDR1 and CDR2: ENHRY, SYGVKD. The CDR3 has 12 residues. The ends were cut back, 10 bases at V and 4 bases at J, with 14 bases in the middle. CDR3 DNA sequence: TGTGCCACGGCCCTGGCGGGATACGAGCAGTACTTC. Residues: CATALAGYEQYF.

The J gene is TRBJ1-2, the V gene TRBV15; 8 bases are a match to TRBD1. The CDR3 length is 15 residues. Germline assignment: CDR1 LNHNV and CDR2 YYDKDF (reference sequence). The V gene end was trimmed by 1 base and the J gene end by 4 bases; junction bases not matched to a gene: 5. In nucleotides, the CDR3 is TGTGCCACCAGCAGAGTACGGACAGGGAGCTATGGCTACACCTTC. Translation: CATSRVRTGSYGYTF. The full variable domain, completed using reference TRBV15 and TRBJ1-2, is DAMVIQNPRYQVTQFGKPVTLSCSQTLNHNVMYWYQQKSSQAPKLLFHYYDKDFNNEADTPDNFQSRRPNTSFCFLDIRSPGLGDTAMYLCATSRVRTGSYGYTFGSGTRLTVV.

This clone has only a few counts. V and J are TRBV5-1 and TRBJ2-7; D possibly corresponds to TRBD1 (6 bases). Trimming pared 4 bases from V and 7 bases from J, leaving 21 bases between. The CDR3 length is 15 residues. The germline gives CDR1 SGHRS, CDR2 YFSETQ. In DNA, the CDR3 is TGCGCCAGCAGCAGACGCCAGGGGCTTGGAGAAGAGCAGTACTTC. It is translated as CASSRRQGLGEEQYF.

V usage is TRBV9 and J usage is TRBJ2-2; D is perhaps TRBD2 (6 bases). Looked up from germline, CDR1 is SGDLS and CDR2 is YYNGEE. The CDR3 runs 16 residues. V gave up 4 bases and J gave up 7 bases, with 20 bases separating them. CDR3 residues: CASSPRDSRVGGELFF. The CDR3 DNA reads TGTGCCAGCAGCCCAAGGGACTCCAGGGTTGGCGGGGAGCTGTTTTTT.

J is TRBJ1-2 and V is TRBV7-8, with D unresolved. The CDR3 covers 13 residues. The germline CDR1 and CDR2 sequences are SGHVS and FQNEAQ. Trimming removed 2 bases at V and 8 bases at J, with 12 bases between. The CDR3 DNA sequence: TGTGCCAGCAGCTTAAGGGAGGGCCTGGGCTACACCTTC. It is translated as CASSLREGLGYTF.

This chain uses TRBV2 with TRBJ1-5, with 11 bases matching TRBD1. Losses at the gene ends were 6 bases for V and 2 bases for J; bases not matched to a gene: 3. Germline CDR1 reads SNHLY; CDR2 reads FYNNEI. The CDR3 totals 15 residues. The CDR3 protein is CASRWGQGGNQPQHF. CDR3 nucleotides: TGTGCCAGCAGGTGGGGACAGGGGGGCAATCAGCCCCAGCATTTT.

The chain couples TRBV29-1 to TRBJ1-1; D uncertain. Germline loops: CDR1 SQVTM, CDR2 ANQGSEA. CDR3 size: 14 residues. Trimming removed 4 bases from V and 0 bases from J, with 12 bases in between. CDR3 in amino acids: CSVGRSGMNTEAFF. In DNA, the CDR3 is TGCAGCGTTGGACGGTCAGGTATGAACACTGAAGCTTTCTTT.

This chain connects TRBV11-2 to TRBJ2-3; a weak D match, TRBD2 (6 bases). V lost 2 bases, J lost 6 bases, and 12 bases lay in between. Germline lookup yields CDR1 SGHAT and CDR2 FQNNGV. CDR3 length: 14 amino acids. The CDR3 protein is CASSLLEGMDTQYF. The CDR3 nucleotides read TGTGCCAGCAGCTTATTGGAGGGAATGGATACGCAGTATTTT.

The chain links TRBV15 to TRBJ2-7; possibly TRBD1 for D (6 bases). The germline gives CDR1 LNHNV, CDR2 YYDKDF (reference sequence). The CDR3 covers 14 residues. V shed 0 bases and J shed 4 bases, with 10 bases lying between them. CDR3 nucleotides: TGTGCCACCAGCAGAGAGGGTGGACAGTACGAGCAGTACTTC. It encodes CATSREGGQYEQYF.

The gene calls are TRBV7-2 and TRBJ2-5; D is unresolved. Trimming pared 5 bases from V and 0 bases from J, leaving 7 bases between. CDR1 and CDR2 (germline): SGHTA, FQGNSA. The CDR3 length is 13 residues. The CDR3 bases are TGTGCCAGCAGCCCACACAACCAAGAGACCCAGTACTTC. Its protein product is CASSPHNQETQYF.

V is TRBV4-1 and J is TRBJ2-4, with D unresolved. This CDR3 region has 15 residues. Trimming stripped 2 bases from V and 0 bases from J, with 8 bases between. Looked up from germline, CDR1 is MGHRA and CDR2 is YSYEKL. Here the CDR3 DNA reads TGCGCCAGCAGCCAAAGAGAACTAGCCAAAAACATTCAGTACTTC. Protein: CASSQRELAKNIQYF.

The chain couples TRBV5-6 to TRBJ2-3; 11 nucleotides match TRBD2. Germline CDR1 SGHDT, CDR2 YYEEEE. The CDR3 loop spans 17 amino acids. V trimming: 1 base; J trimming: 6 bases; junction bases outside the gene matches: 10. The CDR3 DNA is TGTGCCAGCAGCTTGAGGTTAGCGGGAGGGGCGTCGGATACGCAGTATTTT. This sequence encodes CASSLRLAGGASDTQYF.

The chain couples TRBV9 to TRBJ2-2; possible D gene TRBD2, 6 bases. The germline V gene has CDR1 SGDLS and CDR2 YYNGEE. Trimming shortened V by 0 bases and J by 6 bases, and 9 bases separated the two germline ends. This CDR3 is 14 amino acids long. Here the CDR3 reads CASSVEWRAGELFF. The CDR3 DNA reads as TGTGCCAGCAGCGTAGAATGGAGGGCCGGGGAGCTGTTTTTT.

The table lists this clone with a few counts. V usage is TRBV14 and J usage is TRBJ1-3, with TRBD1 matching over 10 bases. J gave up 5 bases and V 0 bases, and 7 bases lay outside the gene matches. Germline CDR1 is SGHDN and CDR2 is FVKESK. The CDR3 contains 17 residues. The DNA for the CDR3 is TGTGCCAGCAGCCAAGAAAGGAGGACAGGGGGAAGAAACACCATATATTTT. Translating gives CASSQERRTGGRNTIYF.

The J gene is TRBJ1-1, the V gene TRBV27, with TRBD1 as a possible D gene (5 bases). V dropped 0 bases and J dropped 4 bases, with 9 bases sitting between them. The length of the CDR3 is 14 residues. Germline CDR1 and CDR2: MNHEY and SMNVEV (reference sequence). DNA for the CDR3: TGTGCCAGCAGTTTATCGAGGACAAGCACTGAAGCTTTCTTT. This translates into CASSLSRTSTEAFF.

The sample holds a few counts of this clone. The rearrangement uses TRBV11-2 and TRBJ2-7; TRBD1 matches at 7 bases. The CDR3 totals 16 residues. Germline lookup yields CDR1 SGHAT and CDR2 FQNNGV. The J segment lost 5 bases and the V segment lost 2 bases, leaving 12 bases of the junction unmatched. The CDR3 region has the DNA TGTGCCAGCAGCTTAACATTAAGACAGGGTAGGCACGAGCAGTACTTC. This translates into CASSLTLRQGRHEQYF.

This clone has just a few counts. V is TRBV5-6 and J is TRBJ2-1, with 14 positions matching TRBD2. Unmatched junction bases numbered 7, after V lost 2 bases and J lost 9 bases. This CDR3 spans 16 amino acids. Germline values: CDR1 SGHDT, CDR2 YYEEEE. The CDR3 loop is CASSLMGLAGDGEQFF. DNA of the CDR3: TGTGCCAGCAGCTTAATGGGACTAGCGGGAGACGGTGAGCAGTTCTTC.

This clone was counted only a few times. CDR3 loop: CASSLKNCSSYNEQFF. As DNA, the CDR3 is TGTGCCAGCAGCTTAAAGAATTGCAGCTCCTACAATGAGCAGTTCTTC. The gene calls are TRBV7-3 and TRBJ2-1; D ambiguous. The CDR3 is 16 residues long. V was clipped by 1 base and J by 0 bases, with 10 bases between them. Germline V gene data show CDR1 as SGHTA and CDR2 as FQGTGA.

J is TRBJ2-7 and V is TRBV27; unclear D gene. The CDR3 totals 13 residues. The V end lost 3 bases, the J end lost 4 bases, and 10 bases lay between the germline ends. Germline V gene sequence: CDR1 MNHEY, CDR2 SMNVEV (reference sequence). CDR3 residues: CASSLGPPYEQYF. CDR3 coding DNA: TGTGCCAGCAGTTTGGGCCCCCCATACGAGCAGTACTTC.

In DNA, the CDR3 is TGTGCCAGTAGTATAAGGAGCGGGAGGGCCAGCAATGAGCAGTTCTTC. This translates into CASSIRSGRASNEQFF. This sequence joins TRBV19 and TRBJ2-1; 10 bases agree with TRBD2. CDR3 length: 16 amino acids. V shed 2 bases and J 6 bases; nucleotides not matched to a gene: 7. Germline CDR1 reads LNHDA; CDR2 reads SQIVND (reference sequence). The full variable domain, completed using reference TRBV19 and TRBJ2-1, is DGGITQSPKYLFRKEGQNVTLSCEQNLNHDAMYWYRQDPGQGLRLIYYSQIVNDFQKGDIAEGYSVSREKKESFPLTVTSAQKNPTAFYLCASSIRSGRASNEQFFGPGTRLTVL.